One and the same sample provided the 3 T cell receptor beta chains below, sequenced in a study of blood T cell repertoires in COVID-19. TCRdb's table, derived via immunoSEQ multiplex PCR, lists solely in-frame clones and lacks some. The profile shows under 50,000 clones, more than 90% of them singletons. The sequencing input was peripheral blood. The receptors shown here come from a man aged 65 to 79 with active COVID-19.

The chain carries TRBV5-1 and TRBJ2-5; 12 nucleotides match TRBD1. The CDR3 totals 15 residues. Germline CDR1 reads SGHRS; CDR2 reads YFSETQ. V dropped 2 bases and J dropped 6; count of bases not matched to a gene: 5. The CDR3 DNA follows: TGCGCCAGCAGCTTACCGGGACAGGGGGCGAAGACCCAGTACTTC. Amino acid sequence: CASSLPGQGAKTQYF.

J is TRBJ2-1 and V is TRBV4-1; 10 nucleotides match TRBD2. From germline, CDR1 is MGHRA and CDR2 YSYEKL. This CDR3 has 15 amino acids. V was clipped by 3 bases and J by 4 bases; unmatched bases: 3. This CDR3 is CASSQPSGRYNEQFF. As DNA, the CDR3 is TGCGCCAGCAGCCAGCCTAGCGGGAGATACAATGAGCAGTTCTTC.

The chain is built from TRBV27 and TRBJ1-1; 8 nucleotides line up with TRBD1. Germline V gives CDR1 MNHEY, CDR2 SMNVEV (reference sequence). J was trimmed by 4 bases and V by 5 bases; bases with no gene match: 12. This CDR3 is built from 16 residues. In DNA, the CDR3 is TGTGCCAGCAGTCACCCAGACAGGGGACGGGGCACTGAAGCTTTCTTT. Translated, it gives CASSHPDRGRGTEAFF.